The sequence of this T cell receptor beta chain was determined in a study of shared clonotypes between healthy human individuals. A note on this clone: As yet, its antigen is unknown.

In the sorted-subset replicate PCRs, 200 ng DNA, around 32,000 T cell genomes, was used. Sequencing was performed with immunoSEQ multiplex PCR; in TCRdb, only in-frame clones are kept and a portion is missing. The sample gives about 980,000 clones, over 75% of which show up once; roughly 1.5% is in the top ten. Those who donated, Caucasian adults without exception, all lived in Nashville, Tennessee. This CDR3 region has 17 residues. Findings of the study overall: Rarefaction revealed incomplete sorted-subset sequencing despite large depth. Naive subsets generally had larger estimated richness than memory subsets.

The receptor was derived from a man aged 18-30 years in good health. This sequence joins TRBV21-1 and TRBJ1-5; TRBD1 reflects the table's D call only, with no check against the DNA. TRBV21-1 is a pseudogene locus. Sequencing was performed on memory CD4+ T cells sorted from blood. Subset of the sample: CD45RA-negative fraction. The CDR3 region is CASSPKGGQAPFQPQHF. CDR3 coding DNA: TGTGCCAGCAGCCCAAAGGGGGGACAGGCTCCCTTTCAGCCCCAGCATTTT.